This TCR beta chain is from a study of OX40 agonist ivuxolimab in advanced cancers. CDR1 and CDR2 from the germline V gene are MNHEY and SVGAGI. Trimming shortened V by 7 bases and J by 3 bases, and 16 bases separated the two germline ends. CDR3 size: 14 residues. The table came from immunoSEQ multiplex PCR; TCRdb's copy has only in-frame clones and leaves some out. The table has 65,000 to 95,000 clones, roughly 90% seen once. Here the sequenced sample was CD4+ or CD8+ T cells sorted from blood, taken in a trial of the OX40 agonist ivuxolimab. The TCR sequence derives from an adult with an advanced solid tumor such as melanoma, head and neck, liver or kidney cancer. J is TRBJ2-7 and V is TRBV6-5; possibly TRBD1 or TRBD2 for D (6 bases each). CDR3 sequence reads: CASTKGGGNYEQYF. In DNA form, the CDR3 reads TGTGCCAGCACCAAGGGGGGAGGAAACTACGAGCAGTACTTC.